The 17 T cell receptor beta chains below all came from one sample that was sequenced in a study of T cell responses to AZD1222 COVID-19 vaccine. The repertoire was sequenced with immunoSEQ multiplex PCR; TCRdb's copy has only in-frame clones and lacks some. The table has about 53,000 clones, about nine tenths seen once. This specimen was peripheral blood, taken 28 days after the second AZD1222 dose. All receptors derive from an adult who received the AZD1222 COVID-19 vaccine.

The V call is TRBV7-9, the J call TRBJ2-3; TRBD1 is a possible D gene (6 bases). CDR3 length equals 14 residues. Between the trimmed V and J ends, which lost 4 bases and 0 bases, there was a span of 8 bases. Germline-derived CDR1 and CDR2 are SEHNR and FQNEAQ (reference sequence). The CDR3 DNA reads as TGTGCCAGCAGCTGGGACACTAGCACAGATACGCAGTATTTT. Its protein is CASSWDTSTDTQYF.

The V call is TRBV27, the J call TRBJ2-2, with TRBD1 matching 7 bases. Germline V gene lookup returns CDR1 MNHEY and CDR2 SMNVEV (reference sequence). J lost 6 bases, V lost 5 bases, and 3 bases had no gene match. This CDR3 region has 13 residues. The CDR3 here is CASSDRVPGELFF. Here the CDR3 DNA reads TGTGCCAGCAGTGACAGGGTTCCCGGGGAGCTGTTTTTT.

The CDR3 region is CASSVSRGITF. CDR3 nucleotides: TGTGCCAGCAGTGTGTCAAGAGGGATCACCTTC. The chain combines TRBV2 with TRBJ1-2; D call uncertain. The ends were cut back, 4 bases at V and 13 bases at J, with 13 bases in the middle. The CDR3 extends over 11 amino acids. Germline CDR1 SNHLY, CDR2 FYNNEI. The full variable domain, completed using reference TRBV2 and TRBJ1-2, is EPEVTQTPSHQVTQMGQEVILRCVPISNHLYFYWYRQILGQKVEFLVSFYNNEISEKSEIFDDQFSVERPDGSNFTLKIRSTKLEDSAMYFCASSVSRGITFGSGTRLTVV.

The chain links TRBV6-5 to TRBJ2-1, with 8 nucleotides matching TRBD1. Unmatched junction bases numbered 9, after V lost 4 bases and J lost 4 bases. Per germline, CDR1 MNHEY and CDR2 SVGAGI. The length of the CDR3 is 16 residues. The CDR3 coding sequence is TGTGCCAGCAGTTCAGCCGGGACAGGCCGATACAATGAGCAGTTCTTC. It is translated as CASSSAGTGRYNEQFF.

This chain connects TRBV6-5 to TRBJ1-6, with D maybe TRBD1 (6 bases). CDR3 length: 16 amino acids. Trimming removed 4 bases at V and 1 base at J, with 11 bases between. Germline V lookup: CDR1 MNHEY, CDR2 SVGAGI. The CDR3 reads CASSSLGGSYNSPLHF. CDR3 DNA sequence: TGTGCCAGCAGTTCCTTAGGGGGATCCTATAATTCACCCCTCCACTTT.

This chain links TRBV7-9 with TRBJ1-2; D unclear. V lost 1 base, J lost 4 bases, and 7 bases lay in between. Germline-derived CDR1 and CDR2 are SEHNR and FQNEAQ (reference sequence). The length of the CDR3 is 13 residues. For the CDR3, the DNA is TGTGCCAGCAGCTTAGTGGCAGGCTATGGCTACACCTTC. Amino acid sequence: CASSLVAGYGYTF.

The CDR3 DNA is TGCGCCAGCAGCGCGGAAGGGTACTTAAATCAGCCCCAGCATTTT. Encoded protein: CASSAEGYLNQPQHF. The gene calls are TRBV5-1 and TRBJ1-5; the D is unclear. Per germline, CDR1 SGHRS and CDR2 YFSETQ. The length of the CDR3 is 15 residues. The V and J ends lost 4 bases and 4 bases respectively, with 15 bases between them.

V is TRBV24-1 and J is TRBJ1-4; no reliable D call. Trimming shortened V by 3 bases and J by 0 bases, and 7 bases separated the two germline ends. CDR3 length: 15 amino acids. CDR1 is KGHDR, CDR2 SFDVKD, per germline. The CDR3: CATSDGPTTNEKLFF. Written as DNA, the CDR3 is TGTGCCACCAGTGATGGCCCCACAACTAATGAAAAACTGTTTTTT.

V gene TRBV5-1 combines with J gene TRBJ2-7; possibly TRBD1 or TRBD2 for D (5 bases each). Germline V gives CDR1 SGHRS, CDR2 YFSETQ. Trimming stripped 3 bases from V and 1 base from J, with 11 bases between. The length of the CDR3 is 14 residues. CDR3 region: CASSSGTVSYEQYF. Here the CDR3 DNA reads TGCGCCAGCAGCTCTGGGACGGTTTCCTACGAGCAGTACTTC. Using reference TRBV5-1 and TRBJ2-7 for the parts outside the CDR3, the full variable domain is KAGVTQTPRYLIKTRGQQVTLSCSPISGHRSVSWYQQTPGQGLQFLFEYFSETQRNKGNFPGRFSGRQFSNSRSEMNVSTLELGDSALYLCASSSGTVSYEQYFGPGTRLTVT.

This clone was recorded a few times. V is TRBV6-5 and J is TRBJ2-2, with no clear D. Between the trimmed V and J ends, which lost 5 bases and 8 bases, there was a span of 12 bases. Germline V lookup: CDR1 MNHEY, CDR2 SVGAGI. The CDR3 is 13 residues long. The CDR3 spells CASSITPEGELFF. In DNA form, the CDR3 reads TGTGCCAGCAGTATTACGCCTGAAGGGGAGCTGTTTTTT.

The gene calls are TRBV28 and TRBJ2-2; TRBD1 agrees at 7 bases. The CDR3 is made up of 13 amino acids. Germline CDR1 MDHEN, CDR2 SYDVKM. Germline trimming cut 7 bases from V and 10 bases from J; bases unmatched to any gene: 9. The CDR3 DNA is TGTGCCAGCAATCCCATGGACAGGATGGAGCTGTTTTTT. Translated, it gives CASNPMDRMELFF.

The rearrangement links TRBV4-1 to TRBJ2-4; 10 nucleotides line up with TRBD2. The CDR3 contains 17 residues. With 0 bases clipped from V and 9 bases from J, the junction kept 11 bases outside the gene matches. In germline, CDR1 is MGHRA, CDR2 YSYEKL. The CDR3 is CASSQDPGRTSGFIQYF. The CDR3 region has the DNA TGCGCCAGCAGCCAAGATCCGGGCAGGACTAGCGGATTCATTCAGTACTTC.

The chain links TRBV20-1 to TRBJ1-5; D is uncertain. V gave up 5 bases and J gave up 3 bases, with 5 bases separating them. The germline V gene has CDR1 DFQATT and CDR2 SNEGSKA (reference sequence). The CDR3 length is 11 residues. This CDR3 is CSADPNQPQHF. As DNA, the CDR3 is TGCAGTGCTGACCCCAATCAGCCCCAGCATTTT.

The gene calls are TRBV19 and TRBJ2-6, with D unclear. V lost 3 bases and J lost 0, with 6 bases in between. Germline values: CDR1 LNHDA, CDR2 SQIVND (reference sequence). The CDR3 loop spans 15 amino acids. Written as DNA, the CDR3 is TGTGCCAGTAGTATTAAGTCCTCTGGGGCCAACGTCCTGACTTTC. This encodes CASSIKSSGANVLTF. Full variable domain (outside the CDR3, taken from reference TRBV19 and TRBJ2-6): DGGITQSPKYLFRKEGQNVTLSCEQNLNHDAMYWYRQDPGQGLRLIYYSQIVNDFQKGDIAEGYSVSREKKESFPLTVTSAQKNPTAFYLCASSIKSSGANVLTFGAGSRLTVL.

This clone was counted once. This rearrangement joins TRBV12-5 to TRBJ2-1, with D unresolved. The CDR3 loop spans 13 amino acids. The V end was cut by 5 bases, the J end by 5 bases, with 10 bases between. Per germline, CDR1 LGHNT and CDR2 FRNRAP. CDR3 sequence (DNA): TGTGCTAGTGGTCCACCTGGGAACAATGAGCAGTTCTTC. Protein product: CASGPPGNNEQFF.

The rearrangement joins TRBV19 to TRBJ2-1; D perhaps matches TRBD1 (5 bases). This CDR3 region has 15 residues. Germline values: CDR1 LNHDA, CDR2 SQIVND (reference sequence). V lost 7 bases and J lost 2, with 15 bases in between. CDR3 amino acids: CASKKDTITYNEQFF. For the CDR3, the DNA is TGTGCCAGTAAGAAGGACACGATCACCTACAATGAGCAGTTCTTC.

The CDR3 region is CAIGTVGYTF. The CDR3 DNA is TGTGCCATCGGGACAGTTGGCTACACCTTC. The V and J genes are TRBV10-3 and TRBJ1-2, with 7 bases fitting TRBD1. The CDR3 spans 10 residues. J lost 7 bases, V lost 8 bases, and 1 base had no gene match. Germline V gives CDR1 ENHRY, CDR2 SYGVKD.